Listed here is a single T cell receptor (beta chain). The antigen is unknown. In TCRdb, the reads were re-called with MiXCR into one record per CDR3 protein. This table holds approximately 1,000,000 distinct CDR3 sequences, around 29% found once. The sample belongs to a study of T cell repertoires in cytomegalovirus infection. This CDR3 spans 15 amino acids. With 0 bases removed from V and 4 bases from J, the gap between germline ends came to 11 bases. Germline lookup yields CDR1 SGHTS and CDR2 YDEGEE. This sequence was found in a human donor in good health (CMV status not recorded). Some clones in this sample may be carry-over from other donors' samples. The specimen was cultured CD8+ T cells from PBMCs, collected from culture after CMV antigen stimulation. The genes are TRBV5-8 and TRBJ2-1; D assignment may be TRBD1 or TRBD2 (5 bases each). CDR3 sequence (DNA): TGTGCCAGCAGCTTGGAGGCAGGGAGATACAATGAGCAGTTCTTC. This gives the protein CASSLEAGRYNEQFF.